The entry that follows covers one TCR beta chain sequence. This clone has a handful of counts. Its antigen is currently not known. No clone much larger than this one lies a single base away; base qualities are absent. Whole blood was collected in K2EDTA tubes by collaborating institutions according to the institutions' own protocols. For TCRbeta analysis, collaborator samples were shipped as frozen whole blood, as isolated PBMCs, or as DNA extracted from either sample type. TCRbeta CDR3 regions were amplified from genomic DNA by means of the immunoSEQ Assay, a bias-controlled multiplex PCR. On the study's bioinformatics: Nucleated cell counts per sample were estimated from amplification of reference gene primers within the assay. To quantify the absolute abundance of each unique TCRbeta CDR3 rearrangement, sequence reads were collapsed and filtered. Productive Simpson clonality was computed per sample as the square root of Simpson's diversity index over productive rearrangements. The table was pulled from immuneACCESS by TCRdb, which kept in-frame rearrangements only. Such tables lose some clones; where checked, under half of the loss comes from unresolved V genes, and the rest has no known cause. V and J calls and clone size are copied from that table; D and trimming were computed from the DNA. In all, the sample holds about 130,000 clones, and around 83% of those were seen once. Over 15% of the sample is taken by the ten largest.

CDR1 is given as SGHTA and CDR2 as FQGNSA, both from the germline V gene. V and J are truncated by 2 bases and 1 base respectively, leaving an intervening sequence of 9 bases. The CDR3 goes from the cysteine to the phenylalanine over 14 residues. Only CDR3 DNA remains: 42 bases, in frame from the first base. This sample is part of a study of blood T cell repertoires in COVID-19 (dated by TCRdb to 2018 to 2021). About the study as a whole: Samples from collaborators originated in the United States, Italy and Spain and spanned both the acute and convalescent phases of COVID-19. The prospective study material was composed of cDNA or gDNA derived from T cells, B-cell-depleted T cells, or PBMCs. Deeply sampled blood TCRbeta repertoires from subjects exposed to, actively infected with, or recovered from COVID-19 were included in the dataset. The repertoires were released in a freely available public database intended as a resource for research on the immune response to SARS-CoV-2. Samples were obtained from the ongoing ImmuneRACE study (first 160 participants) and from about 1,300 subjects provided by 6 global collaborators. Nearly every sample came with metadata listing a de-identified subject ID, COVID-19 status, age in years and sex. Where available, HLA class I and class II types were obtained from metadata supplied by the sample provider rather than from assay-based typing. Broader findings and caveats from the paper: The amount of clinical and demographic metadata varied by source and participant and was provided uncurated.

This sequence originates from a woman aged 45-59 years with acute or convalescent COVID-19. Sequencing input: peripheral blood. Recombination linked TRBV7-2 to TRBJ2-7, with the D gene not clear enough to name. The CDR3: CASSLSVLSYEQYF. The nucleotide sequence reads TGTGCCAGCAGCTTAAGTGTACTATCCTACGAGCAGTACTTC.